A single sample gave rise to the 17 T cell receptor beta chains below, sequenced in a study of OX40 agonist ivuxolimab in advanced cancers. Data came from immunoSEQ multiplex PCR; TCRdb stores just in-frame clones and leaves some out. Of tens of thousands of clones in the sample, more than 85% are singletons; the top ten hold roughly 1.2%. The sample here was CD4+ or CD8+ T cells sorted from blood, taken in a trial of the OX40 agonist ivuxolimab. Receptors were obtained from an adult with an advanced solid tumor such as melanoma, head and neck, liver or kidney cancer.

This chain links TRBV7-9 with TRBJ1-2, with TRBD1 as a possible D gene (6 bases). The V end was cut by 5 bases, the J end by 3 bases, with 16 bases between. Per the germline V gene, CDR1 is SEHNR and CDR2 is FQNEAQ (reference sequence). The CDR3 length is 15 residues. DNA of the CDR3: TGTGCCAGCAGCCAGGGGAAAGGCCGACACTATGGCTACACCTTC. This sequence encodes CASSQGKGRHYGYTF. The entire variable domain, with the rest obtained from reference TRBV7-9 and TRBJ1-2, is as follows: DTGVSQNPRHKITKRGQNVTFRCDPISEHNRLYWYRQTLGQGPEFLTYFQNEAQLEKSRLLSDRFSAERPKGSFSTLEIQRTEQGDSAMYLCASSQGKGRHYGYTFGSGTRLTVV.

As DNA, the CDR3 is TGTGCCAGCAGCCGAGACACCGGGACTTCCTACGAGCAGTACTTC. It encodes CASSRDTGTSYEQYF. V gene TRBV4-2 combines with J gene TRBJ2-7, with D possibly matching TRBD2 (6 bases). The CDR3 extends over 15 amino acids. Germline CDR1 is LGHNA and CDR2 is YNFKEQ. Deletions cut 4 bases from V and 1 base from J, with 14 bases between.

The chain recombines TRBV21-1 with TRBJ2-1; the table gives TRBD2 as D, unverified against the DNA. TRBV21-1 is a pseudogene. The length of the CDR3 is 12 residues. CDR3 region: CASSKPDNEQFF. The CDR3 DNA is TGTGCCAGCAGCAAACCCGACAATGAGCAGTTCTTC.

This chain links TRBV5-1 with TRBJ2-2, with 8 nucleotides matching TRBD1. V gave up 4 bases and J gave up 6 bases; unmatched junction bases: 2. Germline-derived CDR1 and CDR2 are SGHRS and YFSETQ. The CDR3 sequence is 13 residues long. The CDR3 region has the DNA TGCGCCAGCAGCCCCAGGGGGCCCGGGGAGCTGTTTTTT. Amino acids: CASSPRGPGELFF.

The chain couples TRBV4-1 to TRBJ2-4, with D unresolved. V lost 3 bases to trimming and J lost 0 bases, with 15 bases between them. Germline V gene sequence: CDR1 MGHRA, CDR2 YSYEKL. CDR3 length equals 17 residues. The CDR3 DNA is TGCGCCAGCAGCCACAGTTCGACACCCCTAGCCAAAAACATTCAGTACTTC. It is translated as CASSHSSTPLAKNIQYF.

This clone was recorded only once. The chain recombines TRBV4-2 with TRBJ2-2; 7 positions agree with TRBD1. The ends lost 0 bases at V and 3 bases at J; junction bases unmatched: 4. The germline CDR1 and CDR2 sequences are LGHNA and YNFKEQ. The CDR3 contains 16 residues. The CDR3 protein is CASSQDPGGHTGELFF. In nucleotides, the CDR3 is TGTGCCAGCAGCCAAGATCCAGGGGGTCACACCGGGGAGCTGTTTTTT.

The chain couples TRBV2 to TRBJ1-4; D remains unclear. Germline V gene lookup returns CDR1 SNHLY and CDR2 FYNNEI. The V and J ends lost 6 bases and 3 bases respectively, with 8 bases between them. CDR3 length: 13 amino acids. CDR3 nucleotide sequence: TGTGCCAGCAGGGGAAATTCTAATGAAAAACTGTTTTTT. It yields the protein CASRGNSNEKLFF.

This chain joins TRBV13 and TRBJ2-7, with D unclear. Germline-derived CDR1 and CDR2 are PRHDT and FYEKMQ (reference sequence). V was pared by 5 bases and J by 3 bases, with 5 bases between. This CDR3 region has 11 residues. The CDR3 here is CASSINYEQYF. In DNA, the CDR3 is TGTGCCAGCAGCATCAACTACGAGCAGTACTTC.

The chain has TRBV5-8 and TRBJ2-2; 7 bases agree with TRBD1. CDR3 size: 15 residues. V trimming: 1 base; J trimming: 3 bases; junction bases outside the gene matches: 3. CDR1 and CDR2 from the germline V gene are SGHTS and YDEGEE. The CDR3 is CASSLRQGYTGELFF. In DNA, the CDR3 is TGTGCCAGCAGCTTGAGACAGGGCTACACCGGGGAGCTGTTTTTT.

CDR3 sequence (DNA): TGTGGCGTGAGGGAGGCGAACACCGGGGAGCTGTTTTTT. As protein: CGVREANTGELFF. This chain links TRBV6-5 with TRBJ2-2; tentative D call: TRBD2 (6 bases). Germline V gene lookup returns CDR1 MNHEY and CDR2 SVGAGI. The CDR3 is made up of 13 amino acids.

The CDR3 region is CASSPPGRSGANVLTF. The CDR3 region has the DNA TGTGCCAGCTCACCTCCGGGTCGCTCTGGGGCCAACGTCCTGACTTTC. The chain recombines TRBV18 with TRBJ2-6; D uncertain. CDR3 length: 16 amino acids. Trimming left V 3 bases short and J 0 bases short, with 9 bases between. Germline CDR1 KGHSH, CDR2 LQKENI.

The chain carries TRBV7-8 and TRBJ2-2; possible D gene TRBD1, 5 bases. Germline values: CDR1 SGHVS, CDR2 FQNEAQ. This CDR3 region has 14 residues. V was clipped by 2 bases and J by 7 bases, with 11 bases between them. The CDR3 bases are TGTGCCAGCAGCTTACTCAGGGCGATCGGGGAGCTGTTTTTT. Translation: CASSLLRAIGELFF.

This rearrangement joins TRBV19 to TRBJ1-5, with 8 bases aligning to TRBD1. V gave up 4 bases and J gave up 4 bases; unmatched junction bases: 3. Germline V lookup: CDR1 LNHDA, CDR2 SQIVND (reference sequence). This CDR3 is 14 amino acids long. The CDR3 loop is CASSTGGWNQPQHF. As DNA, the CDR3 is TGTGCCAGTAGTACAGGGGGCTGGAATCAGCCCCAGCATTTT.

The chain links TRBV7-6 to TRBJ2-2, with TRBD1 matching 11 bases. This CDR3 region has 18 residues. V was clipped by 3 bases and J by 3 bases; unmatched bases: 9. CDR1 is SGHVS, CDR2 FNYEAQ, per germline. The CDR3 coding sequence is TGTGCCAGCAGCTTTAGGGACAGGGGGAGTCAGCACACCGGGGAGCTGTTTTTT. Residues: CASSFRDRGSQHTGELFF.

J is TRBJ1-3 and V is TRBV2; 9 bases agree with TRBD1. Germline lookup yields CDR1 SNHLY and CDR2 FYNNEI. The CDR3 is 16 amino acids. J gave up 0 bases and V 7 bases, and 7 bases lay outside the gene matches. The CDR3 loop is CASKGQGLLSGNTIYF. The CDR3 bases are TGTGCCAGCAAGGGACAGGGATTACTCTCTGGAAACACCATATATTTT.

This chain joins TRBV14 and TRBJ2-3, with TRBD2 matching over 9 bases. The CDR3 is 15 residues long. The V gene end was trimmed by 4 bases and the J gene end by 7 bases; junction bases not matched to a gene: 9. Germline V CDR1 and CDR2: SGHDN, FVKESK. CDR3 in amino acids: CASSPLRGGLNTQYF. The CDR3 DNA sequence: TGTGCCAGCAGCCCCTTGCGGGGGGGCCTGAATACGCAGTATTTT.

J is TRBJ1-5 and V is TRBV6-1; D possibly corresponds to TRBD1 (6 bases). V lost 2 bases to trimming and J lost 2 bases, with 10 bases between them. This CDR3 has 15 residues. Per germline, CDR1 MNHNS and CDR2 SASEGT. This CDR3 is CASSEQRQGNQPQHF. In nucleotides, the CDR3 is TGTGCCAGCAGTGAACAGAGACAGGGCAATCAGCCCCAGCATTTT.